Each of the 27 T cell receptor beta chains below was sequenced from the same sample in a study of regulatory T cells in long-lasting Graves disease. Time point: newly diagnosed GD, antithyroid drugs for less than 3 months. Following extraction of RNA from PBMCs, that RNA was used to make the TCR library. Arm-PCR with iRepertoire HTBI primers amplified the CDR3 regions for these TCR beta libraries. In TCRdb, the multiplex PCR reads were re-called with MiXCR into one record per CDR3 protein. The sample shows 350,000 to 550,000 distinct CDR3 sequences, less than 15% of them seen only once. A further study also used this sample, focusing on T cells in Graves' hyperthyroidism and ophthalmopathy.

The sample was peripheral blood mononuclear cells (PBMCs), taken at new diagnosis, from a patient treated with antithyroid drugs. The receptors stem from a woman aged 50 to 65 with Graves disease.

For this clonotype: Since a much larger clone is just one base distant, this may be a read error. V is TRBV28 and J is TRBJ2-2, with a weak D call TRBD1 (6 bases). V lost 2 bases, J lost 10 bases, and 14 bases lay in between. The CDR3 extends over 14 amino acids. Germline-derived CDR1 and CDR2 are MDHEN and SYDVKM. The CDR3 reads CASSLRGLPVELFF. CDR3 sequence (DNA): TGTGCCAGCAGTTTAAGGGGGTTGCCCGTGGAGCTGTTTTTT.

The chain uses TRBV5-6 and TRBJ1-3; 8 nucleotides align to TRBD1. Germline CDR1 reads SGHDT; CDR2 reads YYEEEE. The CDR3 sequence is 19 residues long. The V and J ends lost 0 bases and 0 bases, in that order; junction bases with no gene match: 11. The CDR3 loop reads CASSLGGQGAPISGNTIYF. CDR3 in DNA: TGTGCCAGCAGCTTGGGGGGGCAGGGGGCTCCAATCTCTGGAAACACCATATATTTT.

This clonotype was detected only a few times. The chain is built from TRBV28 and TRBJ1-1; TRBD1 might be the D (6 bases). In germline, CDR1 is MDHEN, CDR2 SYDVKM. This CDR3 comprises 15 residues. Trimming removed 2 bases at V and 6 bases at J, with 16 bases between. This CDR3 is CASSLQPGHQAEAFF. In DNA, the CDR3 is TGTGCCAGCAGTTTACAACCGGGACACCAAGCTGAAGCTTTCTTT.

The chain couples TRBV30 to TRBJ2-7; 11 nucleotides agree with TRBD2. The germline V gene encodes CDR1 GTSNPN and CDR2 SVGIG (reference sequence). This CDR3 comprises 14 residues. The ends lost 2 bases at V and 4 bases at J; junction bases unmatched: 4. The CDR3 DNA reads as TGTGCCTGGAGTTTCGGGACTAGCGGATACGAGCAGTACTTC. Translation: CAWSFGTSGYEQYF.

This clonotype was seen many times. The V gene is TRBV6-2 or TRBV6-3, the J gene TRBJ1-5; D perhaps matches TRBD1 (5 bases). Germline loops: CDR1 MNHEY, CDR2 SVGEGT. There are 14 residues in the CDR3. V gave up 4 bases and J gave up 4 bases, with 11 bases separating them. Here the CDR3 DNA reads TGTGCCAGCAGTTTTGGGGCTGGGAATCAGCCCCAGCATTTT. Protein sequence: CASSFGAGNQPQHF.

This clonotype was counted ten times or more. The chain links TRBV30 to TRBJ1-4; weak D call: TRBD1 (6 bases). Germline lookup yields CDR1 GTSNPN and CDR2 SVGIG (reference sequence). This CDR3 is 14 amino acids long. V lost 3 bases and J 6 bases, leaving 14 bases between the germline ends. The CDR3 loop reads CAWRSGQGDEKLFF. CDR3 nucleotide sequence: TGTGCCTGGAGGTCGGGACAAGGAGATGAAAAACTGTTTTTT.

On this clonotype: Since a much larger clone is just one base distant, this may be a read error. The J gene is TRBJ2-3, the V gene TRBV3-1; no definite D call. Germline CDR1 reads LGHDT; CDR2 reads YNNKEL (reference sequence). CDR3 length equals 15 residues. With 7 bases removed from V and 0 bases from J, the gap between germline ends came to 14 bases. The CDR3 coding sequence is TGTGCCAGCACGCTGAGTTCCCCTAGCACAGATACGCAGTATTTT. This translates into CASTLSSPSTDTQYF.

The gene calls are TRBV18 and TRBJ2-5; 13 bases are a match to TRBD2. Unmatched junction bases numbered 16, after V lost 6 bases and J lost 6 bases. The germline V gene encodes CDR1 KGHSH and CDR2 LQKENI. The CDR3 runs 18 residues. CDR3: CASSSLVELAGGRKTQYF. The CDR3 DNA follows: TGTGCCAGCTCCAGTTTGGTAGAACTAGCGGGAGGGCGGAAGACCCAGTACTTC.

This clonotype has at least ten counts. The chain has TRBV11-2 and TRBJ2-7; maybe TRBD2 (6 bases). The germline V gene encodes CDR1 SGHAT and CDR2 FQNNGV. Trimming pared 0 bases from V and 4 bases from J, leaving 19 bases between. The CDR3 runs 17 residues. The CDR3 DNA sequence: TGTGCCAGCAGCTTAGATGGGTGGTTAGCGGTGAGTTACGAGCAGTACTTC. It translates to CASSLDGWLAVSYEQYF.

This clonotype was seen repeatedly, ten times or more. The DNA of the CDR3 is TGTGCCAGCAGTTTTGGGGGGCCGGACAATGAGCAGTTCTTC. Amino acids: CASSFGGPDNEQFF. The chain joins TRBV12-3 or TRBV12-4 to TRBJ2-1; D possibly uses TRBD1 or TRBD2 (6 bases each). V lost 3 bases to trimming and J lost 5 bases, with 11 bases between them. This CDR3 has 14 amino acids.

The chain is built from TRBV20-1 and TRBJ2-1, with TRBD2 matching 7 bases. The CDR3 covers 18 residues. V shed 1 base, J shed 0 bases, and the junction held 12 bases outside the gene matches. Germline-derived CDR1 and CDR2 are DFQATT and SNEGSKA (reference sequence). CDR3 amino acids: CSARAGGSRLSSYNEQFF. The CDR3 DNA sequence: TGCAGTGCTAGAGCCGGCGGGAGCAGACTCAGCTCCTACAATGAGCAGTTCTTC.

This clonotype was recorded a few times. CDR3 bases: TGTGCCAGCAGTCTTCAGGGGGCTGAGGCTCAGCCCCAGTATTTT. Protein: CASSLQGAEAQPQYF. The chain is built from TRBV2 and TRBJ1-5, with TRBD1 matching 8 bases. Judging by the DNA end, TRBJ2-3 fits better; the J call may be wrong. There are 15 residues in the CDR3. The germline gives CDR1 SNHLY, CDR2 FYNNEI.

This clonotype was counted only a few times. This may arise from a read error, as a much more abundant clone is one base away. This chain connects TRBV28 to TRBJ2-7; either TRBD1 or TRBD2 may fit D (7 bases each). CDR1 and CDR2 (germline): MDHEN, SYDVKM. This CDR3 contains 13 residues. CDR3 sequence (DNA): TGTGCCAGCATCAGGGGGGGGTCCTACGAGCGGTACTTC. This sequence encodes CASIRGGSYERYF.

This clonotype has just a few counts. The V and J genes are TRBV7-2 and TRBJ2-5; D is unresolved. Germline CDR1 and CDR2: SGHTA and FQGNSA. This CDR3 has 13 residues. The V gene lost 4 bases and the J gene lost 4 bases, with 10 bases spanning the gap. The CDR3 here is CASSSPDRETQYF. The CDR3 DNA sequence: TGTGCCAGCAGCTCCCCAGATCGAGAGACCCAGTACTTC.

This clonotype was seen many times. V gene TRBV2 combines with J gene TRBJ2-1; D call uncertain. Trimming shortened V by 2 bases and J by 0 bases, and 11 bases separated the two germline ends. This CDR3 region has 16 residues. The germline V gene has CDR1 SNHLY and CDR2 FYNNEI. CDR3 in DNA: TGTGCCAGCAGTGAATTGGCGCGGAGCTCCTACAATGAGCAGTTCTTC. This gives the protein CASSELARSSYNEQFF.

The sample holds a few counts of this clonotype. The chain employs TRBV27 and TRBJ1-6; 11 bases are shared with TRBD1. Germline V gene sequence: CDR1 MNHEY, CDR2 SMNVEV (reference sequence). Trimming took 4 bases from V and 10 from J; bases not matched to a gene: 3. The CDR3 spans 14 residues. The CDR3 sequence is CASSWDRGGSPLHF. CDR3 DNA sequence: TGTGCCAGCAGTTGGGACAGGGGGGGGTCACCCCTCCACTTT.

This clonotype was counted many times. This chain links TRBV5-1 with TRBJ2-3; 9 nucleotides align to TRBD1. The CDR3 runs 15 residues. The germline V gene encodes CDR1 SGHRS and CDR2 YFSETQ. Germline trimming cut 4 bases from V and 3 bases from J; bases unmatched to any gene: 6. The CDR3, as DNA: TGCGCCAGCAGCGAGACAGGGGGAAGAACAGATACGCAGTATTTT. This gives the protein CASSETGGRTDTQYF.

This clonotype was seen ten or more times. The chain carries TRBV2 and TRBJ1-1, with D perhaps TRBD1 (5 bases). In germline, CDR1 is SNHLY, CDR2 FYNNEI. CDR3 length: 15 residues. V shed 7 bases and J shed 4 bases, with 19 bases lying between them. The CDR3 nucleotides are TGTGCCAGCACAAACCTATCCGGGACTTTCACTGAAGCTTTCTTT. Encoded protein: CASTNLSGTFTEAFF.

This clonotype was counted between two and nine times. The chain carries TRBV24-1 and TRBJ2-3; D might be TRBD2 (5 bases). Germline V gene data show CDR1 as KGHDR and CDR2 as SFDVKD. V lost 4 bases to trimming and J lost 6 bases, with 13 bases between them. The CDR3 covers 14 residues. The CDR3 coding sequence is TGTGCCACCAGTGAGTCGGGGTACGGGGATACGCAGTATTTT. This codes for CATSESGYGDTQYF.

This clonotype was recorded a few times. Mismatch with germline at one junction end may stem from a read error. CDR3 sequence reads: CVSSAIGQIHYEQYF. The CDR3 DNA sequence: TGTGTCAGCAGCGCGATCGGACAGATTCACTACGAGCAGTACTTC. The rearrangement joins TRBV7-2 to TRBJ2-7, with D maybe TRBD1 (6 bases). From germline, CDR1 is SGHTA and CDR2 FQGNSA. This CDR3 is built from 15 residues.

This clonotype was counted many times. The chain carries TRBV12-3 or TRBV12-4 and TRBJ2-1, with a weak D call TRBD2 (6 bases). This CDR3 has 13 residues. V lost 5 bases, J lost 6 bases, and 11 bases lay in between. The CDR3 region has the DNA TGTGCCAGCAGTCAGGGAGGAGGCAATGAGCAGTTCTTC. The encoded protein is CASSQGGGNEQFF.

The chain uses TRBV19 and TRBJ1-2; maybe TRBD1 (6 bases). V lost 8 bases to trimming and J lost 5 bases, with 18 bases between them. Germline V lookup: CDR1 LNHDA, CDR2 SQIVND (reference sequence). The CDR3 covers 14 residues. The CDR3 nucleotides are TGTGCCAGTCAACAGGGAACACTGCTTTATGGCTACACCTTC. It encodes CASQQGTLLYGYTF.

At least ten counts were recorded for this clonotype. The V gene is TRBV28, the J gene TRBJ2-5; no clear D gene. Germline V gene data show CDR1 as MDHEN and CDR2 as SYDVKM. The CDR3 spans 12 residues. The V and J ends lost 6 bases and 7 bases respectively, with 12 bases between them. CDR3 loop: CASSPPSGTQYF. The DNA for the CDR3 is TGTGCCAGCAGCCCGCCGTCGGGGACCCAGTACTTC.

This clonotype has at least ten counts. The chain couples TRBV5-1 to TRBJ2-1, with 11 positions matching TRBD2. CDR1 and CDR2 (germline): SGHRS, YFSETQ. V trimming: 0 bases; J trimming: 0 bases; junction bases outside the gene matches: 5. This CDR3 contains 18 residues. CDR3 DNA: TGCGCCAGCAGCTTGGGGGTTAGCGGGAGGGCCTCCTACAATGAGCAGTTCTTC. Translation gives CASSLGVSGRASYNEQFF.

V usage is TRBV5-5 and J usage is TRBJ1-4; the D gene is possibly TRBD1 (6 bases). Germline V gene sequence: CDR1 SGHKS, CDR2 YYEKEE (reference sequence). V was pared by 0 bases and J by 7 bases, with 19 bases between. The length of the CDR3 is 17 residues. CDR3 DNA: TGTGCCAGCAGCTTGGTATCGGGGGCCTATGCCGGTGAAAAACTGTTTTTT. As protein: CASSLVSGAYAGEKLFF.

This clonotype showed up many times. The CDR3 region is CASSLERETGELFF. The CDR3 nucleotides read TGTGCCAGCAGTCTCGAAAGGGAGACCGGGGAGCTGTTTTTT. The rearrangement joins TRBV2 to TRBJ2-2, with D possibly being TRBD2 (5 bases). This CDR3 spans 14 amino acids. Per the germline V gene, CDR1 is SNHLY and CDR2 is FYNNEI. The germline V and J ends were trimmed by 5 bases and 5 bases, with 12 bases remaining between them.

Notes on this clonotype: This may be a read error: a much more frequent sequence differs by one nucleotide. The V call is TRBV28, the J call TRBJ1-4; 8 bases match TRBD1. The CDR3 sequence is 16 residues long. Germline CDR1 reads MDHEN; CDR2 reads SYDVKM. With V trimmed by 5 bases and J by 3 bases, 8 bases remained unmatched. CDR3 protein: CASSESTGGANEKLFF. DNA for the CDR3: TGTGCCAGCAGTGAGAGTACAGGGGGGGCTAATGAAAAACTGTTTTTT.